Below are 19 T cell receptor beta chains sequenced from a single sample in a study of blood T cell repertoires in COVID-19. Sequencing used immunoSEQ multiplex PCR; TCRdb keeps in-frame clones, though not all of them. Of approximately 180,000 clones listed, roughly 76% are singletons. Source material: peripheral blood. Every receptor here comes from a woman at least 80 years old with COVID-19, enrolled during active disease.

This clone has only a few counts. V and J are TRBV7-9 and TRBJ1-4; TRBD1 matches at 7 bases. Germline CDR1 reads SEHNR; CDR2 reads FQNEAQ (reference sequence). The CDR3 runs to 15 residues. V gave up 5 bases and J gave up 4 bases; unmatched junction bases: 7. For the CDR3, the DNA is TGTGCCAGCAGCGACCGGGACAGCTTTAATGAAAAACTGTTTTTT. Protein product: CASSDRDSFNEKLFF.

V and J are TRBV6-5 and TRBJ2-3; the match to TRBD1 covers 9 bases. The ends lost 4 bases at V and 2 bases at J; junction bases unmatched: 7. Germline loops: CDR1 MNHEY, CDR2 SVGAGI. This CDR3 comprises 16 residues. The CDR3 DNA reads TGTGCCAGCAGTTTCAACAGGGGGCGGAACACAGATACGCAGTATTTT. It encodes CASSFNRGRNTDTQYF.

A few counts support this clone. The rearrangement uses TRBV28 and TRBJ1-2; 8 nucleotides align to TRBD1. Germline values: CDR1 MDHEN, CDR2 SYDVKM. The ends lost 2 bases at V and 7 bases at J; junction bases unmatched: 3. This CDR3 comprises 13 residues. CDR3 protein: CASSLQGARGYTF. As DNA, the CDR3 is TGTGCCAGCAGTTTACAGGGGGCGCGTGGCTACACCTTC.

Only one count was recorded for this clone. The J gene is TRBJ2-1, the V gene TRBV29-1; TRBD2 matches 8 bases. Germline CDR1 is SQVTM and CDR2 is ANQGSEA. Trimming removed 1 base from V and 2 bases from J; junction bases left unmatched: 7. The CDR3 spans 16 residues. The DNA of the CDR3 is TGCAGCGTTGAAGCCCCCTCTAGCGGGCCCTACAATGAGCAGTTCTTC. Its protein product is CSVEAPSSGPYNEQFF.

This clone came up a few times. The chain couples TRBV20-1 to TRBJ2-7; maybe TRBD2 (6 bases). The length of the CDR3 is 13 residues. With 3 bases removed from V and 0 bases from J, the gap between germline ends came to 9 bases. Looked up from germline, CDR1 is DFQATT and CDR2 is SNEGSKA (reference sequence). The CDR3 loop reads CSASDGSSYEQYF. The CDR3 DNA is TGCAGTGCTAGTGACGGGAGCTCCTACGAGCAGTACTTC.

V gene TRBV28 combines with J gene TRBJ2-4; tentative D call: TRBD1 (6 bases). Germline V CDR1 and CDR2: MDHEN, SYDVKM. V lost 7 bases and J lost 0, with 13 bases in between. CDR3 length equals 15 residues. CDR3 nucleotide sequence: TGTGCCAGCACCACACAGGGACAAGCCAAAAACATTCAGTACTTC. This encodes CASTTQGQAKNIQYF.

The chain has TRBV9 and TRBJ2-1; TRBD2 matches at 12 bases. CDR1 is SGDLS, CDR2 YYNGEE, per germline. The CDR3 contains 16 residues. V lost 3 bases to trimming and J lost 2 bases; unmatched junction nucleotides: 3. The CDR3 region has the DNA TGTGCCAGCAGCGCTAGCGGGGGGGAAGCCTACAATGAGCAGTTCTTC. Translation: CASSASGGEAYNEQFF. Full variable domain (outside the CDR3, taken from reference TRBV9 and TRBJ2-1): DSGVTQTPKHLITATGQRVTLRCSPRSGDLSVYWYQQSLDQGLQFLIQYYNGEERAKGNILERFSAQQFPDLHSELNLSSLELGDSALYFCASSASGGEAYNEQFFGPGTRLTVL.

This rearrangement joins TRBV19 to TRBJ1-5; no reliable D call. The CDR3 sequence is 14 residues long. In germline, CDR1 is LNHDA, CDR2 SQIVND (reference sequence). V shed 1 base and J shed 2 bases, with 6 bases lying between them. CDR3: CASSIGTGNQPQHF. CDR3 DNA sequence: TGTGCCAGTAGTATAGGTACAGGCAATCAGCCCCAGCATTTT.

The CDR3 is CASSVALGNTEAFF. CDR3 nucleotide sequence: TGTGCCAGCAGCGTAGCTCTAGGGAACACTGAAGCTTTCTTT. This chain uses TRBV9 with TRBJ1-1; D is unclear. The CDR3 runs 14 residues. Trimming cost V 0 bases and J 1 base, with 7 bases left between them. The germline gives CDR1 SGDLS, CDR2 YYNGEE. The complete variable domain, with remaining parts taken from reference TRBV9 and TRBJ1-1, reads DSGVTQTPKHLITATGQRVTLRCSPRSGDLSVYWYQQSLDQGLQFLIQYYNGEERAKGNILERFSAQQFPDLHSELNLSSLELGDSALYFCASSVALGNTEAFFGQGTRLTVV.

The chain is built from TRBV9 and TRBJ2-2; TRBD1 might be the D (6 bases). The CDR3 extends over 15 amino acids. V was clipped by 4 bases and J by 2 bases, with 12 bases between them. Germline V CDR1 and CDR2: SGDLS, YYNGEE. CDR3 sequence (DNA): TGTGCCAGCAGCCCAGGGGCTCTTAACACCGGGGAGCTGTTTTTT. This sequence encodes CASSPGALNTGELFF.

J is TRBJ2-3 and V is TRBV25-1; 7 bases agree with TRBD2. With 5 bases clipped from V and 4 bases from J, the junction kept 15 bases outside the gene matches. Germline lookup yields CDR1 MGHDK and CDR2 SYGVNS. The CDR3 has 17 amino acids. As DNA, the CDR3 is TGTGCCAGCAGTCCCTTGATGGGCGGGAGTTTTTCAGATACGCAGTATTTT. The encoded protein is CASSPLMGGSFSDTQYF. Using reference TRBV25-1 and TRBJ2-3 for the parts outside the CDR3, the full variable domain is EADIYQTPRYLVIGTGKKITLECSQTMGHDKMYWYQQDPGMELHLIHYSYGVNSTEKGDLSSESTVSRIRTEHFPLTLESARPSHTSQYLCASSPLMGGSFSDTQYFGPGTRLTVL.

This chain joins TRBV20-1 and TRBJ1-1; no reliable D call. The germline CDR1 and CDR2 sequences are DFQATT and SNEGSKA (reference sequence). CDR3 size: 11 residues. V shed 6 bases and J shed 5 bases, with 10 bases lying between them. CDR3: CSAGGGTEAFF. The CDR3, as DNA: TGCAGTGCAGGAGGTGGTACTGAAGCTTTCTTT.

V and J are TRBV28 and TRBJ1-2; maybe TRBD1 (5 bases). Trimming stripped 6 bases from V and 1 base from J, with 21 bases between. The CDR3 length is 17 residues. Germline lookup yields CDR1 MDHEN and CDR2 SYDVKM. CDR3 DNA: TGTGCCAGCAGGTCCGGGACTTCTCCTTCTTTTAACTATGGCTACACCTTC. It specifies CASRSGTSPSFNYGYTF.

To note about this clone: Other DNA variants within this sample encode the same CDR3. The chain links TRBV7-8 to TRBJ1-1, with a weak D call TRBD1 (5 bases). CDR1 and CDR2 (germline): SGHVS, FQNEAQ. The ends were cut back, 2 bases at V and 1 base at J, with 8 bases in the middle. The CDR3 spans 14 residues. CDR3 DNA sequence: TGTGCCAGCAGCTTAACAGGCAGGAACACTGAAGCTTTCTTT. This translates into CASSLTGRNTEAFF.

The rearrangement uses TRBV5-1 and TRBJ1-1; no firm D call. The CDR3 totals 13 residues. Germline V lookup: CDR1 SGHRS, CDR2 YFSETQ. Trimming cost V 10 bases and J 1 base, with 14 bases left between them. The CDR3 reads CASAPSWNTEAFF. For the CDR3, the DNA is TGCGCCTCCGCCCCGAGCTGGAACACTGAAGCTTTCTTT.

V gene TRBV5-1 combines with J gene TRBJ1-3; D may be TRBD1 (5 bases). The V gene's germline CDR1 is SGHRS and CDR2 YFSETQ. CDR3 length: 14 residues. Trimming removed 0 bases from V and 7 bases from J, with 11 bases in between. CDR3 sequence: CASSLAGGGNTIYF. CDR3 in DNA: TGCGCCAGCAGCTTGGCCGGGGGTGGTAACACCATATATTTT.

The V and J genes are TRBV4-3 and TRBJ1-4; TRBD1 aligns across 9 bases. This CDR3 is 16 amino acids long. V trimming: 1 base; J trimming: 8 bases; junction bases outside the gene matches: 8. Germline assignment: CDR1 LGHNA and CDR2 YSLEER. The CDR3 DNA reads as TGCGCCAGCAGCCAAGTGGGACAGGGAAGGGGCGAAAAACTGTTTTTT. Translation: CASSQVGQGRGEKLFF.

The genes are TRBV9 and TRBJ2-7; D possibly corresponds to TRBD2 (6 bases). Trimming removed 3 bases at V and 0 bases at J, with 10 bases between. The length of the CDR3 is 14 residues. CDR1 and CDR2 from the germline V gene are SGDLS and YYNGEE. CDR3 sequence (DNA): TGTGCCAGCAGCGGGCGGGACTTCTCCTACGAGCAGTACTTC. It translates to CASSGRDFSYEQYF.

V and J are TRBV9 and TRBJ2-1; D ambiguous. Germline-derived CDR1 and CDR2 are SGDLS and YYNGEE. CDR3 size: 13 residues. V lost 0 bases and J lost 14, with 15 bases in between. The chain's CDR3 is CASSVENFGREFF. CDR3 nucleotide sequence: TGTGCCAGCAGCGTAGAGAACTTTGGTCGCGAGTTCTTC.